Presented here are 5 T cell receptor beta chains from one specimen sequenced in a study of cytomegalovirus exposure and HLA in healthy donors. The primer mix had 60 Vbeta and 13 Jbeta primers. The protocol was immunoSEQ multiplex PCR, while the TCRdb copy is restricted to in-frame clones and leaves out a portion. The repertoire has 110,000 to 150,000 clones, roughly 76% of them found once; the top ten carry roughly 1.3%. Sample: PBMCs. The receptors stem from a middle-aged woman in good health and CMV-seronegative.

The chain couples TRBV19 to TRBJ1-5; TRBD1 aligns across 7 bases. Germline CDR1 LNHDA, CDR2 SQIVND (reference sequence). V was clipped by 1 base and J by 3 bases; unmatched bases: 3. The CDR3 spans 15 residues. CDR3 residues: CASSIGQGTNQPQHF. The CDR3 DNA follows: TGTGCCAGTAGTATAGGACAGGGCACCAATCAGCCCCAGCATTTT.

DNA for the CDR3: TGTGCCACCAGCAGAGAGGGGCGAACAAACTATGGCTACACCTTC. As protein: CATSREGRTNYGYTF. This chain connects TRBV15 to TRBJ1-2; possibly TRBD1 for D (5 bases). V was clipped by 0 bases and J by 2 bases, with 10 bases between them. CDR3 length: 15 residues. Germline V gene data show CDR1 as LNHNV and CDR2 as YYDKDF (reference sequence).

The CDR3 here is CASSSAGGAGTDTQYF. CDR3 DNA sequence: TGTGCCAGCAGCTCCGCCGGGGGGGCCGGGACAGATACGCAGTATTTT. The J gene is TRBJ2-3, the V gene TRBV5-4; the match to TRBD2 covers 8 bases. V lost 3 bases and J lost 3; bases outside the gene matches: 9. There are 16 residues in the CDR3. From germline, CDR1 is SGHNT and CDR2 YYREEE (reference sequence).

The V call is TRBV18, the J call TRBJ1-5; tentatively, D is TRBD1 (6 bases). The V gene's germline CDR1 is KGHSH and CDR2 LQKENI. Trimming shortened V by 6 bases and J by 4 bases, and 10 bases separated the two germline ends. The CDR3 totals 13 residues. For the CDR3, the DNA is TGTGCCAGCTCTACGGACAGAAATCAGCCCCAGCATTTT. This encodes CASSTDRNQPQHF. The full variable domain, its missing parts supplied by reference TRBV18 and TRBJ1-5, is NAGVMQNPRHLVRRRGQEARLRCSPMKGHSHVYWYRQLPEEGLKFMVYLQKENIIDESGMPKERFSAEFPKEGPSILRIQQVVRGDSAAYFCASSTDRNQPQHFGDGTRLSIL.

This rearrangement joins TRBV7-6 to TRBJ2-2; 8 nucleotides match TRBD2. The junction had 4 bases not matched to a gene; V was cut back by 0 bases and J by 1 base. The germline gives CDR1 SGHVS, CDR2 FNYEAQ. The CDR3 loop spans 17 amino acids. CDR3 sequence (DNA): TGTGCCAGCAGCTTAGCTAGCCTAGCGGGGAACACCGGGGAGCTGTTTTTT. Protein: CASSLASLAGNTGELFF.